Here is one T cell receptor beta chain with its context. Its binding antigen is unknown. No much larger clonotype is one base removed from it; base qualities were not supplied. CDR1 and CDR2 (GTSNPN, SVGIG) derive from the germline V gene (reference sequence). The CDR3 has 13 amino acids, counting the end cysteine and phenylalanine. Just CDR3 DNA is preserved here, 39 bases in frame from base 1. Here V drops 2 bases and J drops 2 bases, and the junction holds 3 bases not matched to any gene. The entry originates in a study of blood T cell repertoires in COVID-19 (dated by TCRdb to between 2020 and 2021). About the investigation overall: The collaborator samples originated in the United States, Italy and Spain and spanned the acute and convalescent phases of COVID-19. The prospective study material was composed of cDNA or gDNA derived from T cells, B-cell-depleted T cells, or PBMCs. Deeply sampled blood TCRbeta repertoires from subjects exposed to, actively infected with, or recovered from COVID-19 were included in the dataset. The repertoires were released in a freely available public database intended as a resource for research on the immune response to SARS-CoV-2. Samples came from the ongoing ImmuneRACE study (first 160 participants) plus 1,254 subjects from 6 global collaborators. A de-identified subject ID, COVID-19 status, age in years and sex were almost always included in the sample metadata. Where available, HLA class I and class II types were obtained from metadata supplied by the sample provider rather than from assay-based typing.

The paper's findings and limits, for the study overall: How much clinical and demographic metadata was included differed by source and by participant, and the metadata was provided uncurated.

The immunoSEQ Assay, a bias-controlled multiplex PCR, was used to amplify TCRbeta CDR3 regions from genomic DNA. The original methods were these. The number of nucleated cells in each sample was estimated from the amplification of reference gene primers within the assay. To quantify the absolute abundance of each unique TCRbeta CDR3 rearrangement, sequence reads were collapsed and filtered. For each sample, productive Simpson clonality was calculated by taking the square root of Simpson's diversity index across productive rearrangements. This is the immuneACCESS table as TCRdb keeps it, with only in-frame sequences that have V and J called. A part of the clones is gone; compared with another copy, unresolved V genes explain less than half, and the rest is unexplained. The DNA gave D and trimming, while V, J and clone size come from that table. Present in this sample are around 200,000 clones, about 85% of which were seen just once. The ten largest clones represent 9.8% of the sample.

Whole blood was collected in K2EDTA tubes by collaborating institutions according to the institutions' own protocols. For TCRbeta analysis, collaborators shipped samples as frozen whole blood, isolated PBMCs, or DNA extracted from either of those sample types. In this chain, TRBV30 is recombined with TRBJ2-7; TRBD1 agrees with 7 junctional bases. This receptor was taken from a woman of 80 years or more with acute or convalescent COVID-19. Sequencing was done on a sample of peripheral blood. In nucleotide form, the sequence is TGTGCCTGGAGTCGGGACAGTACCTACGAGCAGTACTTC. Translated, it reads CAWSRDSTYEQYF.